The next 9 T cell receptor beta chains were all read from a single sample in a study of T cell changes during pregnancy in multiple sclerosis. Produced via immunoSEQ multiplex PCR; TCRdb's table is partial and in-frame only. This table has 65,000 to 85,000 clones, roughly nine tenths appearing once. The specimen comprised CD4+ T cells from peripheral blood mononuclear cells, sampled before pregnancy. The receptors derive from a female donor with multiple sclerosis, enrolled in a pregnancy study.

The rearrangement uses TRBV30 and TRBJ1-1; 9 bases are shared with TRBD1. This CDR3 spans 15 amino acids. Trimming at V came to 4 bases and at J to 4 bases, leaving 10 bases not matched to a gene. Germline CDR1 reads GTSNPN; CDR2 reads SVGIG (reference sequence). The CDR3 region has the DNA TGTGCCTGGACCGGGACAGGGTTTGGATCCACTGAAGCTTTCTTT. This encodes CAWTGTGFGSTEAFF.

This chain connects TRBV9 to TRBJ2-7, with D possibly matching TRBD1 (6 bases). The CDR3 length is 15 residues. Per the germline V gene, CDR1 is SGDLS and CDR2 is YYNGEE. V lost 3 bases and J lost 1, with 14 bases in between. As DNA, the CDR3 is TGTGCCAGCAGCGAGGGGACACAAGGATCCTACGAGCAGTACTTC. Protein: CASSEGTQGSYEQYF. The full variable domain, with the rest looked up from reference TRBV9 and TRBJ2-7, is DSGVTQTPKHLITATGQRVTLRCSPRSGDLSVYWYQQSLDQGLQFLIQYYNGEERAKGNILERFSAQQFPDLHSELNLSSLELGDSALYFCASSEGTQGSYEQYFGPGTRLTVT.

This sequence joins TRBV18 and TRBJ1-2; a possible D gene is TRBD1 (5 bases). Between the trimmed V and J ends, which lost 3 bases and 5 bases, there was a span of 10 bases. CDR1 and CDR2 from the germline V gene are KGHSH and LQKENI. This CDR3 is built from 13 residues. CDR3 sequence reads: CASSPGTGYGYTF. The CDR3 DNA reads as TGTGCCAGCTCACCTGGGACTGGATATGGCTACACCTTC.

CDR3 bases: TGCGCCAGCAGCTTGGGAGGACAGAGCCACACTGAAGCTTTCTTT. This sequence encodes CASSLGGQSHTEAFF. The chain combines TRBV5-1 with TRBJ1-1, with D perhaps matching TRBD1 (6 bases). Germline values: CDR1 SGHRS, CDR2 YFSETQ. Trimming cost V 0 bases and J 3 bases, with 12 bases left between them. There are 15 residues in the CDR3. Together with reference TRBV5-1 and TRBJ1-1, the CDR3 gives the full variable domain: KAGVTQTPRYLIKTRGQQVTLSCSPISGHRSVSWYQQTPGQGLQFLFEYFSETQRNKGNFPGRFSGRQFSNSRSEMNVSTLELGDSALYLCASSLGGQSHTEAFFGQGTRLTVV.

This rearrangement joins TRBV2 to TRBJ1-2; D may be TRBD1 (5 bases). Germline CDR1 reads SNHLY; CDR2 reads FYNNEI. Trimming shortened V by 7 bases and J by 4 bases, and 13 bases separated the two germline ends. The CDR3 has 13 amino acids. The CDR3 protein is CASTPLDSYGYTF. CDR3 bases: TGTGCCAGCACCCCGCTAGACAGCTATGGCTACACCTTC.

The J gene is TRBJ1-2, the V gene TRBV6-1, with 9 bases identical to TRBD1. V lost 6 bases and J lost 6; bases outside the gene matches: 8. CDR1 MNHNS and CDR2 SASEGT come from the germline V gene. CDR3 length: 14 amino acids. This chain's CDR3 is CASRDAGQGNGYTF. CDR3 DNA: TGTGCCAGCAGAGATGCCGGACAGGGGAATGGCTACACCTTC.

This chain links TRBV6-1 with TRBJ2-1, with D maybe TRBD2 (7 bases). Germline V lookup: CDR1 MNHNS, CDR2 SASEGT. Trimming removed 4 bases at V and 15 bases at J, with 19 bases between. The CDR3 covers 13 residues. Here the CDR3 reads CASSGRRGTNLFF. DNA for the CDR3: TGTGCCAGCAGTGGAAGGAGGGGGACTAACCTGTTCTTC.

This clone was seen only once. V and J are TRBV5-1 and TRBJ2-7; 7 bases match TRBD2. V shed 0 bases, J shed 3 bases, and the junction held 9 bases outside the gene matches. CDR1 SGHRS and CDR2 YFSETQ come from the germline V gene. The CDR3 contains 16 residues. CDR3 region: CASSLASSGLNYEQYF. CDR3 bases: TGCGCCAGCAGCTTGGCGTCTAGCGGACTGAACTACGAGCAGTACTTC. Based on the CDR3 plus reference TRBV5-1 and TRBJ2-7, the full variable domain is KAGVTQTPRYLIKTRGQQVTLSCSPISGHRSVSWYQQTPGQGLQFLFEYFSETQRNKGNFPGRFSGRQFSNSRSEMNVSTLELGDSALYLCASSLASSGLNYEQYFGPGTRLTVT.

The CDR3 loop is CAIRSGTGAYEQYF. The CDR3 coding sequence is TGTGCCATCCGATCCGGGACAGGGGCCTACGAGCAGTACTTC. The chain combines TRBV10-3 with TRBJ2-7, with 10 positions matching TRBD1. V lost 8 bases to trimming and J lost 2 bases; unmatched junction nucleotides: 6. Germline CDR1 is ENHRY and CDR2 is SYGVKD. This CDR3 spans 14 amino acids.